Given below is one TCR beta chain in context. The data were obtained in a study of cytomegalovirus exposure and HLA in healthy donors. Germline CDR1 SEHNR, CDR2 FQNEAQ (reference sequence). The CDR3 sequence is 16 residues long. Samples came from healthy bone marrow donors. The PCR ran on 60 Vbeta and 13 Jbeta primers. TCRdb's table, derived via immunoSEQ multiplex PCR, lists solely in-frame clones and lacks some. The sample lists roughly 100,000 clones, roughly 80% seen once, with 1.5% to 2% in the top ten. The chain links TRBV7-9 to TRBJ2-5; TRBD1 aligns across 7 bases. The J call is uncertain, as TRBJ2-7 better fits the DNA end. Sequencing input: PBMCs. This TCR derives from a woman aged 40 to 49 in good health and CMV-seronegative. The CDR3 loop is CASSPSSGTAAYEQYF. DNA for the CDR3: TGTGCCAGCAGCCCGTCTTCCGGGACAGCAGCCTACGAGCAGTACTTC.